The clone carrying this T cell receptor (beta chain) was seen many times. HTBI primers from iRepertoire and Arm-PCR of CDR3 regions yielded the TCR beta libraries. In the authors' methods: The identification of 62 TRBV and some 14 TRBJ segments was made across samples. TCRdb fed the multiplex PCR reads into MiXCR, producing one record per CDR3 protein. In this record, the V and J calls reflect TCRdb's handling and not the investigators' own analysis. In the table there are about 380,000 distinct CDR3 sequences, 15% to 19% of which are singletons. In germline, CDR1 is MNHEY, CDR2 SVGAGI. This CDR3 is 14 amino acids long. V shed 4 bases and J shed 4 bases, with 13 bases lying between them. The source of the sample is a study of regulatory T cells in long-lasting Graves disease. Sample time point: newly diagnosed GD, antithyroid drugs for less than 3 months. After RNA was extracted from PBMCs, the TCR library was made from it.

The material was peripheral blood mononuclear cells (PBMCs), obtained at new diagnosis, from a patient treated with antithyroid drugs. The receptor comes from a female donor with Graves disease. The chain has TRBV6-5 and TRBJ1-1; D unclear. CDR3 coding DNA: TGTGCCAGCAGTTGGCTCCGGCCCACCACTGAAGCTTTCTTT. Amino acid sequence: CASSWLRPTTEAFF.